This T cell receptor beta chain was identified in a study of blood T cell repertoires in COVID-19 (dated by TCRdb to the early 2020s). Regarding the study in general: Collaborator samples came from the United States, Italy and Spain and covered acute and convalescent phases of COVID-19. The material from the prospective study consisted of cDNA or gDNA derived from T cells, B-cell-depleted T cells, or PBMCs. Deeply sampled blood TCRbeta repertoires from subjects exposed to, actively infected with, or recovered from COVID-19 were included in the dataset. The repertoires were released in a freely available public database intended as a resource for research on the immune response to SARS-CoV-2. The samples were drawn from two sources: the first 160 participants of the ongoing ImmuneRACE study, and over 1,000 subjects contributed by 6 global collaborators. The sample metadata nearly always contained a de-identified subject ID, COVID-19 status, age in years and sex. Where available, HLA class I and class II types were taken from metadata supplied by the sample provider and were not determined by assay-based typing.

Enrolling through a virtual design, the prospective study's participants ranged in age from roughly 18 to 95 years and lived across around 25 United States geographic areas. To assign participants to cohorts, the prospective study relied on clinical history that participants themselves reported in a screening survey and a study questionnaire. Recovered participants in ImmuneRACE Cohort 3 were defined by two consecutive negative NP/OP PCR tests, clearance by a healthcare professional, or resolution of symptoms. Each participant in the prospective study had whole blood, serum and a nasopharyngeal or oropharyngeal swab collected by mobile phlebotomists. Prospective study participants could optionally give additional blood draws and questionnaires over a roughly two-month period. Prospective study blood samples were shipped either frozen or at room temperature before DNA extraction. The CDR3 starts with the cysteine, ends with the phenylalanine, and has 15 residues. Only the CDR3 DNA stays, 45 bases, in frame from base 1. The germline V gene yields SGHTA for CDR1 and FQGTGA for CDR2. V is cut back by 5 bases and J by 7 bases, with 8 bases in the junction unmatched.

The study at large found these results: Clinical and demographic metadata were provided uncurated, with the amount varying by source and participant.

TCRbeta CDR3 regions were amplified from genomic DNA by means of the immunoSEQ Assay, a bias-controlled multiplex PCR. On the study's bioinformatics: The number of nucleated cells in each sample was estimated from the amplification of reference gene primers within the assay. To quantify the absolute abundance of each unique TCRbeta CDR3 rearrangement, sequence reads were collapsed and filtered. For each sample, productive Simpson clonality was calculated by taking the square root of Simpson's diversity index across productive rearrangements. TCRdb took this table from immuneACCESS and kept in-frame rearrangements with V and J called. Such tables lack part of the clones; where checked against another copy, unresolved V genes explain under half of the gap, and the rest is unexplained. The DNA was the basis for D and trimming; V, J and clone size are from that table. Across this sample there are 200,000 to 250,000 clones, with roughly 90% seen only once. Roughly 2.7% of the sample rests with the top ten.

On this clone itself: It lacks a known antigen. One base away there is no much larger clone; base qualities are not given.

The TCR was taken from a woman aged 25 to 39 who had recovered from COVID-19. Specimen: PBMCs or T cells enriched from blood (not recorded which). The sequence links TRBV7-3 to TRBJ1-6; 7 junctional bases match TRBD1. The DNA sequence is TGTGCCAGCAGCCCCCCGACAGGGTCAAATTCACCCCTCCACTTT. Translated, it reads CASSPPTGSNSPLHF.